The rows below give T cell receptor beta chains drawn from one sample of a study of metastatic and nonmetastatic thyroid tumors. Using MiXCR, TCRdb reanalyzed the PCR reads. The sample has tens of thousands of clones; 25% to 30% are singletons. The specimen was blood. The receptors come from a female donor with papillary thyroid cancer or a benign thyroid nodule (not recorded which). Some clones in this sample may be carry-over from other donors' samples. The conserved cysteine and the conserved F or W are not part of the CDR3 here. A clone size is listed for some rows: how often the clone was seen (once, few, many), or a class if it is expanded.

v_call	j_call	clone_size	cdr3_aa
TRBV20-1	TRBJ2-7	few	SAASQQGNEQY
TRBV12-3/TRBV12-4	TRBJ1-2	NA	ASSLGTSGGYT
TRBV5-1	TRBJ2-1	NA	ASSLGGSLAYNEQF
TRBV30	TRBJ1-5	NA	AFSYRGNQPQH
TRBV18	TRBJ2-7	NA	ASSPRGRDEQY
TRBV7-2	TRBJ2-3	many	ASSSYGTAGDTQY
TRBV7-9	TRBJ2-1	NA	ASSLVSVFEQF
TRBV7-6	TRBJ2-1	NA	ASSSGQGGSSYNEQF
TRBV4-1	TRBJ2-3	NA	ASSQDPSSGRTDTQY
TRBV6-1	TRBJ1-1	NA	ASSLSNTEAF
TRBV20-1	TRBJ1-5	NA	SSGQISSFSNQPQH
TRBV20-1	TRBJ2-1	NA	SARVPPGRGSYNEQF
TRBV7-9	TRBJ2-5	many	ASSPWDSYQETQY
TRBV7-3	TRBJ2-7	many	ASSPSGQTGYEQY
TRBV19	TRBJ1-5	NA	ASRQDRVSGQPQH
TRBV28	TRBJ2-7	NA	ERTLNYEQY
TRBV4-2	TRBJ1-2	NA	ASSQEPSGTGIYGYT
TRBV30	TRBJ1-3	NA	AWSVPGFGNTIY
TRBV5-4	TRBJ2-4	NA	ASSLAGGPHNIQY
TRBV4-1	TRBJ2-1	many	ASSPQLAGDDEQF
TRBV7-2	TRBJ2-7	NA	ASGLAGHHEQY
TRBV9	TRBJ2-5	once	ASSGPRQETQY
TRBV4-2	TRBJ1-2	NA	ASSQGSGGDGYT
TRBV28	TRBJ1-5	NA	ASSLSGQLEH
TRBV19	TRBJ2-2	many	ASSYSGTNTGELF
TRBV6-1	TRBJ1-2	NA	ASSQLAPGIGYGYT
TRBV27	TRBJ2-3	many	ASHSGGGPDTQY
TRBV28	TRBJ1-2	medium-sized	ASSLGQGDYGYT
TRBV2	TRBJ2-3	many	ASHQTPGSTDTQY
TRBV27	TRBJ2-3	NA	ASSLGTSGTTDTQY
TRBV5-5	TRBJ1-2	many	ASSFWGRDYGYT
TRBV7-2	TRBJ2-7	NA	ASSPDRFRYEQY
TRBV20-1	TRBJ2-3	many	SATIPNSRGTDTQY
TRBV6-2/TRBV6-3	TRBJ1-4	many	ASSYDVEKLF
TRBV11-2	TRBJ1-1	many	ASSSWRGQGTEAF
TRBV5-1	TRBJ2-6	NA	ASSPTGDGANVLT
TRBV18	TRBJ2-5	many	ASSPPGQGGETQY
TRBV28	TRBJ1-4	few	ASFGRGREKLF
TRBV5-1	TRBJ1-1	NA	ASSLWVPNTEAF
TRBV24-1	TRBJ2-6	NA	ATSDYRGAGANVLT
TRBV6-2/TRBV6-3	TRBJ2-3	many	ASSYGVTGTQY
TRBV25-1	TRBJ1-6	many	ASRLGTNSPLH
TRBV28	TRBJ2-1	few	ASSYRDMLNEQF
TRBV28	TRBJ2-3	many	ASSLWSRDRGPGTQY
TRBV6-2/TRBV6-3	TRBJ2-3	few	ASRQQGARGTDTQY
TRBV28	TRBJ1-2	many	ASSETRLTYT
TRBV6-1	TRBJ2-1	few	ASIPRAYEQF
TRBV5-1	TRBJ2-2	NA	ASSLEIGGLSPVDLF
TRBV10-2	TRBJ2-7	NA	ASRGGTGKYYEQN
TRBV11-1	TRBJ1-2	NA	ASSLGQGVDGYT